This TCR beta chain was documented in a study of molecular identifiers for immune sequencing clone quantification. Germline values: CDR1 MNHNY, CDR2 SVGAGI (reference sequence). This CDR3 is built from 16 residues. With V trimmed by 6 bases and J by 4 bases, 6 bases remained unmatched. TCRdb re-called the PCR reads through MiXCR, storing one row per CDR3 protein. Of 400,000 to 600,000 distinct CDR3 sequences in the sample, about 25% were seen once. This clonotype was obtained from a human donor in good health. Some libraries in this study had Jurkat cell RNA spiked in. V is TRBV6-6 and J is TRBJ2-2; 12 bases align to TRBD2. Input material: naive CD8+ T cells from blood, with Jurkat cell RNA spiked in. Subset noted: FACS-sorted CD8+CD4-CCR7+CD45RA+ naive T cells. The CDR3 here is CASSLAGGPSTGELFF. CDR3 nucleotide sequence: TGTGCCAGCAGCCTAGCGGGGGGGCCGAGCACCGGGGAGCTGTTTTTT.